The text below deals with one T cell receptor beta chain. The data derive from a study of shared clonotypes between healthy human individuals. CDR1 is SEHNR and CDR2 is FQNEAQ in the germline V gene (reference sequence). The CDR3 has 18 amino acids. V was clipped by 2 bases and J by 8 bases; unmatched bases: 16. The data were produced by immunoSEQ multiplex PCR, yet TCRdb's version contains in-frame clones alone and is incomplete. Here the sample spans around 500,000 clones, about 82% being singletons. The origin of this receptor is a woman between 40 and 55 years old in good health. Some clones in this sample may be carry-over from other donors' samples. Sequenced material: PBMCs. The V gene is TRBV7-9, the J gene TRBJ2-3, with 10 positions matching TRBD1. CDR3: CASSLIGTGAPGSGTQYF. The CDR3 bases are TGTGCCAGCAGCTTAATTGGGACAGGGGCTCCGGGTAGTGGTACGCAGTATTTT.